This is a list of T cell receptor beta chains from one sample in a study of T cell changes during pregnancy in multiple sclerosis. The data were produced by immunoSEQ multiplex PCR, yet TCRdb's version contains in-frame clones alone and is incomplete. This sample has about 70,000 clones, with about 95% found just once. The source was peripheral blood, collected in the third trimester of pregnancy. Receptors were obtained from a female donor with multiple sclerosis, enrolled in a pregnancy study. Each CDR3 is given with its conserved first and last residue. Size tells how often a clone was seen (once, few, many) or the class of an expanded clone, and some rows leave it out.

CASRLERAVNYGYTF,TRBJ1-2,-,TRBV12-2
CASSYTGQGVDYGYTF,TRBJ1-2,-,TRBV6-6
CASSPGGTSNYGYTF,TRBJ1-2,-,TRBV7-2
CASSFGPRVGANVLTF,TRBJ2-6,-,TRBV5-1
CASSVSTSLPNEQYF,TRBJ2-7,-,TRBV4-1
CASSLGSAGVEQYF,TRBJ2-7,-,TRBV7-2
CASSLGQLRTNEKLFF,TRBJ1-4,-,TRBV5-4
CASSITHYFSYEQYF,TRBJ2-7,-,TRBV19
CASSLGATGMDGYTF,TRBJ1-2,-,TRBV7-9
CASSFGQGVNSPLHF,TRBJ1-6,once,TRBV5-6
CASSRRTSGTDTQYF,TRBJ2-3,-,TRBV7-3
CASSFSGTSGGARIF,TRBJ2-1,-,TRBV7-2
CASSLLAGGLSGELFF,TRBJ2-2,-,TRBV7-2
CASSHEIGRAYEQYF,TRBJ2-7,-,TRBV4-3
CASSRDRRRLNEKLFF,TRBJ1-4,-,TRBV27
CASSQDPSGAGINTEAFF,TRBJ1-1,-,TRBV4-1
CASRGTSGGIEQFF,TRBJ2-1,-,TRBV2
CASSQGPAGDTQYF,TRBJ2-3,-,TRBV4-2
CASSFQGRYEQYF,TRBJ2-7,-,TRBV27
CASRPSGQNNQPQHF,TRBJ1-5,-,TRBV7-2
CASSVDEVRGSEKLFF,TRBJ1-4,-,TRBV9
CASSFPGGTGELFF,TRBJ2-2,-,TRBV11-2
CASKSMEAGELFF,TRBJ2-2,-,TRBV2
CAISDPGTGGEKLFF,TRBJ1-4,-,TRBV10-3
CASSQDFGYNSPLHF,TRBJ1-6,-,TRBV4-3
CASSSRDRGLETQYF,TRBJ2-5,-,TRBV7-9
CASSRDRGTTEAFF,TRBJ1-1,-,TRBV7-3
CASSQNGHLSTDTQYF,TRBJ2-3,-,TRBV2
CASGRQGHTEAFF,TRBJ1-1,-,TRBV6-6
CASSVGWAGVSEQFF,TRBJ2-1,-,TRBV9
CASSLGTGGEAFF,TRBJ1-1,-,TRBV11-3
CASSVAQTSGSTDTQYF,TRBJ2-3,-,TRBV9
CASSLGLGDEQYF,TRBJ2-7,once,TRBV5-1
CASSQGPDTQYF,TRBJ2-3,-,TRBV18
CASSGTGSNEQFF,TRBJ2-1,-,TRBV25-1
CAISETANYGYTF,TRBJ1-2,-,TRBV10-3
CASRGRGVYEQYF,TRBJ2-7,-,TRBV2
CASSIQGNEQFF,TRBJ2-1,-,TRBV2
CASSLTFLGGGTGELFF,TRBJ2-2,-,TRBV7-3
CASSVGSEAYEQYF,TRBJ2-7,-,TRBV9
CSVDSSGNTIYF,TRBJ1-3,-,TRBV29-1
CASSRTSGGSSYEQYF,TRBJ2-7,-,TRBV19
CASNRGTLSNQPQHF,TRBJ1-5,many,TRBV19
CASRPRDRGYDTEAFF,TRBJ1-1,-,TRBV6-6
CASGGVFSYEQYF,TRBJ2-7,-,TRBV2
CASSPVRGRVAEAFF,TRBJ1-1,-,TRBV6-5
CATSRDRHYEQYF,-,-,TRBV15